The 11 T cell receptor beta chains in this list originate from one sample, sequenced in a study of cytomegalovirus exposure and HLA in healthy donors (dated by TCRdb to the late 2010s). Receptor amplification or capture employed the immunoSEQ multiplex PCR assay. Not all clones reach the TCRdb copy of this immuneACCESS table, which keeps in-frame sequences only. Checked studies attribute under half of the gap to unresolved V genes and leave the rest unexplained. Within this sample are around 140,000 clones, with 89% of them counted one time only. Together, the top ten hold around 1.2% of the sample. The material sequenced was PBMCs. These receptors originate from a woman under 30 in good health and CMV-seronegative.

In its sample, this clone was seen once. V gene TRBV7-9 combines with J gene TRBJ2-5; 8 bases match TRBD1. Looked up from germline, CDR1 is SEHNR and CDR2 is FQNEAQ (reference sequence). The ends lost 5 bases at V and 4 bases at J; junction bases unmatched: 12. This CDR3 comprises 16 residues. The CDR3, as DNA: TGTGCCAGCAGCCCGCCCTCCGGGACAGGACGAGAGACCCAGTACTTC. It codes for CASSPPSGTGRETQYF.

The chain employs TRBV19 and TRBJ2-3; D may be TRBD2 (6 bases). From germline, CDR1 is LNHDA and CDR2 SQIVND (reference sequence). Trimming pared 7 bases from V and 6 bases from J, leaving 20 bases between. The CDR3 covers 15 residues. CDR3 amino acids: CASNFDAAGTDTQYF. The CDR3 nucleotides are TGTGCCAGTAATTTTGACGCCGCGGGGACCGATACGCAGTATTTT.

The chain uses TRBV2 and TRBJ1-1; D is possibly TRBD1 (6 bases). Per the germline V gene, CDR1 is SNHLY and CDR2 is FYNNEI. V was shortened by 8 bases and J by 1 base, with 8 bases between the two germline ends. The CDR3 sequence is 12 residues long. DNA of the CDR3: TGTGCCAGCGAGACAGGGAACACTGAAGCTTTCTTT. It yields the protein CASETGNTEAFF.

The chain is built from TRBV9 and TRBJ1-3; no clear D. V lost 4 bases and J lost 4, with 12 bases in between. CDR3 length: 14 amino acids. Germline assignment: CDR1 SGDLS and CDR2 YYNGEE. CDR3 nucleotide sequence: TGTGCCAGCAGCCGGTCCTCCGAGGGAAACACCATATATTTT. This codes for CASSRSSEGNTIYF.

The genes are TRBV6-1 and TRBJ1-2; 7 bases line up with TRBD1. V shed 2 bases, J shed 3 bases, and the junction held 3 bases outside the gene matches. Germline CDR1 MNHNS, CDR2 SASEGT. This CDR3 is built from 14 residues. The CDR3 nucleotides read TGTGCCAGCAGTGAATACGACAGGGACTATGGCTACACCTTC. This encodes CASSEYDRDYGYTF.

The chain employs TRBV5-1 and TRBJ1-3; D ambiguous. Germline V gene data show CDR1 as SGHRS and CDR2 as YFSETQ. With 4 bases removed from V and 0 bases from J, the gap between germline ends came to 14 bases. The CDR3 has 16 amino acids. The CDR3 region has the DNA TGCGCCAGCAGCCCCGCGCGTACGAGCTCTGGAAACACCATATATTTT. Its protein product is CASSPARTSSGNTIYF. The full variable domain, in which reference TRBV5-1 and TRBJ1-3 provide the parts outside the CDR3, is KAGVTQTPRYLIKTRGQQVTLSCSPISGHRSVSWYQQTPGQGLQFLFEYFSETQRNKGNFPGRFSGRQFSNSRSEMNVSTLELGDSALYLCASSPARTSSGNTIYFGEGSWLTVV.

The chain couples TRBV9 to TRBJ2-1; D may be TRBD2 (6 bases). Trimming cost V 0 bases and J 8 bases, with 24 bases left between them. The length of the CDR3 is 18 residues. From germline, CDR1 is SGDLS and CDR2 YYNGEE. The DNA of the CDR3 is TGTGCCAGCAGCGTAGGGAGGGGTAGCACCGCCGCGCACCATGAGCAGTTCTTC. This codes for CASSVGRGSTAAHHEQFF.

The rearrangement links TRBV5-4 to TRBJ1-2; D is undetermined. V gave up 0 bases and J gave up 7 bases, with 13 bases separating them. There are 14 residues in the CDR3. In germline, CDR1 is SGHNT, CDR2 YYREEE (reference sequence). For the CDR3, the DNA is TGTGCCAGCAGCTTGGTCGAGGGAAGAGGTGGCTACACCTTC. Protein product: CASSLVEGRGGYTF.

The CDR3 DNA reads as TGTGCCAGCAGTGTCGGGCTAGCGCCTGAGACCCAGTACTTC. It translates to CASSVGLAPETQYF. The rearrangement uses TRBV6-1 and TRBJ2-5, with D possibly being TRBD2 (6 bases). Deletions cut 4 bases from V and 5 bases from J, with 14 bases between. Germline V gene lookup returns CDR1 MNHNS and CDR2 SASEGT. This CDR3 has 14 residues.

The rearrangement uses TRBV5-4 and TRBJ2-7; 16 nucleotides align to TRBD2. This CDR3 comprises 18 residues. The junction had 7 bases not matched to a gene; V was cut back by 3 bases and J by 1 base. Germline V gives CDR1 SGHNT, CDR2 YYREEE (reference sequence). DNA for the CDR3: TGTGCCAGCAGCTCGGGACTAGCGGGGGGGCTCCCATCCTACGAGCAGTACTTC. Its translation is CASSSGLAGGLPSYEQYF. The full variable domain, with the rest looked up from reference TRBV5-4 and TRBJ2-7, is ETGVTQSPTHLIKTRGQQVTLRCSSQSGHNTVSWYQQALGQGPQFIFQYYREEENGRGNFPPRFSGLQFPNYSSELNVNALELDDSALYLCASSSGLAGGLPSYEQYFGPGTRLTVT.

The chain uses TRBV6-1 and TRBJ1-1, with TRBD1 matching 7 bases. This CDR3 has 15 amino acids. V lost 6 bases to trimming and J lost 5 bases; unmatched junction nucleotides: 12. Germline V gene lookup returns CDR1 MNHNS and CDR2 SASEGT. CDR3 nucleotide sequence: TGTGCCAGCAGCTTACAGGGGTCCAGGGGGACTGAAGCTTTCTTT. As protein: CASSLQGSRGTEAFF.